This T cell receptor (beta chain) was recovered during a study of cytomegalovirus exposure and HLA in healthy donors. Overall study context: From 190 million or so T cells, an earlier analysis saw approximately 110 million unique TCR beta sequences.

Study outcomes and limitations: A later analysis linked a missense variant in DCLRE1C to the trimming of TCR beta V and J genes. In an earlier analysis, about 87% or about 30%: the productive usage of most TCR beta V segments.

The germline V and J ends were trimmed by 9 bases and 0 bases, with 13 bases remaining between them. The V gene's germline CDR1 is SGHRS and CDR2 YFSETQ. The CDR3 totals 14 residues. Researchers ran the PCR with 60 Vbeta and 13 Jbeta primers. Libraries were prepared by immunoSEQ multiplex PCR; TCRdb keeps only in-frame clonotypes and omits some of them. The sample lists some 200,000 clones, more than 75% occurring once. In its sample, this clone was seen a few times. Its antigen remains unidentified. This sequence was found in a woman aged 50 to 60 in good health and CMV-seropositive. J is TRBJ1-3 and V is TRBV5-1; D gene uncertain. Sequencing used PBMCs. CDR3 coding DNA: TGCGCCAAAAAACGGGGAGACTCTGGAAACACCATATATTTT. Encoded protein: CAKKRGDSGNTIYF.